This TCR beta chain derives from a study of regulatory T cells in long-lasting Graves disease. This sample's time point: persistent/refractory GD, antithyroid drugs over 5 years with positive TRAb. Extracted PBMC RNA gave rise to the TCR library. Libraries of TCR beta came from iRepertoire HTBI primers plus Arm-PCR of CDR3 regions. TCRdb recomputed calls from the multiplex PCR reads with MiXCR, one row per CDR3 protein. The sample shows around 500,000 distinct CDR3 sequences, 20% to 25% of them seen only once. This clonotype appeared a few times. Its cognate antigen is unknown. Study-level results: Lower TCR diversity was seen in persistent Graves' patients than in newly diagnosed ones. A greater number of public clonotypes (approximately 2,500) was shared by persistent patients than by new patients (around 970). Favored gene segments in persistent disease were TRBV28, TRBJ1-2 and TRBJ2-5.

This CDR3 region has 14 residues. Trimming left V 6 bases short and J 2 bases short, with 14 bases between. The germline gives CDR1 LNHDA, CDR2 SQIVND (reference sequence). The source material was peripheral blood mononuclear cells (PBMCs), sampled when the disease was refractory, from a patient treated with antithyroid drugs. The receptor comes from a female donor with Graves disease. The chain joins TRBV19 to TRBJ2-7; D gene ambiguous. The CDR3 region is CASSKLHEAYEQYF. As DNA, the CDR3 is TGTGCCAGTAGCAAGCTTCACGAAGCCTACGAGCAGTACTTC.